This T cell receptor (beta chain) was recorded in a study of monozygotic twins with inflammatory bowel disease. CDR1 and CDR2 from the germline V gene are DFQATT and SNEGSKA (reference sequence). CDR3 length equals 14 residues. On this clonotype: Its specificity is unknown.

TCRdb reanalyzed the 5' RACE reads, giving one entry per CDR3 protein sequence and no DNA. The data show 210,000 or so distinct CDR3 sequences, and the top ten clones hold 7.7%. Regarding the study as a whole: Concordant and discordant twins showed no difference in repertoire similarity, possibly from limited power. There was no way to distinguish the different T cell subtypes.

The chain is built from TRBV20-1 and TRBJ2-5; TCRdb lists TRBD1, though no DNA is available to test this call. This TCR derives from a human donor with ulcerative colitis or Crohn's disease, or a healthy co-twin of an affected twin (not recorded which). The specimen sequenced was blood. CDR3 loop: CSAAPLGIQETQYF.